The clone carrying this T cell receptor (beta chain) appeared a few times. Its antigen remains unknown. Primers used in a second PCR of roughly 7 to 12 cycles were a sample-barcoded 5' primer and a J-beta primer mix. One entry per CDR3 protein, called by TCRdb with MiXCR from the 5' RACE reads. In the table there are roughly 1,000,000 distinct CDR3 sequences, roughly a quarter of which are singletons. This sample is part of a study of blood T cells in healthy people across ages. The study, taken as a whole, reports: Across the age range, TCR beta diversity per million T cells fell in a roughly linear way.

Each donor's blood draw was 7.5 to 10 milliliters of peripheral blood. The same specimen was also included in a second study, on T cells of mothers and their children. Per that paper: Whether pairs are related or unrelated, thymic selection shapes their TCR recombination output in much the same way.

The source material was blood. This sequence originates from a girl aged 2-10 years in good health.

The CDR3 nucleotides are TGCAGTGCTAGAGCACCGGGACTAGCGGGAGGGCCTTGGTACGAGCAGTACTTC. Protein product: CSARAPGLAGGPWYEQYF. The rearrangement links TRBV20-1 to TRBJ2-7, with 16 bases identical to TRBD2. The CDR3 runs 18 residues. The germline V gene encodes CDR1 DFQATT and CDR2 SNEGSKA (reference sequence). With 1 base clipped from V and 4 bases from J, the junction kept 10 bases outside the gene matches.